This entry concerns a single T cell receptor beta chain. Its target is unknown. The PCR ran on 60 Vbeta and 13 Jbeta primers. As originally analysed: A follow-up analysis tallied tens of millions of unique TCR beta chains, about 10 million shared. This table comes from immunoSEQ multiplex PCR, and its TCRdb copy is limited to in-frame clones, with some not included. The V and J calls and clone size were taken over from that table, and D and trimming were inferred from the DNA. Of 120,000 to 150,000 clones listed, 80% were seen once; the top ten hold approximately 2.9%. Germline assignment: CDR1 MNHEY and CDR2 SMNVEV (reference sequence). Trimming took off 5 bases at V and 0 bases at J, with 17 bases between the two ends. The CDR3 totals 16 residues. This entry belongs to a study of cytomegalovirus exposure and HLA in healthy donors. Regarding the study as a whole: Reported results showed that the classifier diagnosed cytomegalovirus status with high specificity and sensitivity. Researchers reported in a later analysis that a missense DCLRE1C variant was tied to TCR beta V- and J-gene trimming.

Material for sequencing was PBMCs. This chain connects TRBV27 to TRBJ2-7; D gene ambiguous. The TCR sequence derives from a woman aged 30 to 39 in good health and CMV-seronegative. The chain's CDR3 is CASSPNTPWSSYEQYF. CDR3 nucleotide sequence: TGTGCCAGCAGTCCGAATACTCCCTGGTCCTCCTACGAGCAGTACTTC.